This T cell receptor beta chain was captured by sequencing in a study of vaccination effects on CD4 cells after COVID-19. Study in general: Each person got two doses of an mRNA SARS-CoV-2 vaccine, BNT162b2 or mRNA-1273.

This clone was recorded only once. Its antigen remains unidentified. Sequencing was preceded by expansion of antigen-specific CD4+ T cells with viral peptide pools in the ViraFEST assay. Cultured cells yielded isolated CD4+ T cells after 10 days. Nucleocapsid antibodies were negative in the vaccine recipients, who had never had SARS-CoV-2 infection. For each well, over 1.5 million PBMC were cultured with about 10 IU/ml IL-2 and 8.5 to 10 ug/ml peptides. A half-medium replacement with IL-2 medium was carried out on days 3 and 7. Trimming took 3 bases from V and 4 from J; bases not matched to a gene: 7. This CDR3 region has 16 residues. The germline CDR1 and CDR2 sequences are KGHDR and SFDVKD. Sequencing was performed with immunoSEQ multiplex PCR; in TCRdb, only in-frame clones are kept and a portion is missing. The sample carries approximately 28,000 clones, over 65% recorded once.

The TCR originated in a human donor who received a COVID-19 vaccine. This rearrangement joins TRBV24-1 to TRBJ2-1; 8 nucleotides align to TRBD2. Sequencing used CD4+ T cells from PBMCs cultured with HCoV-NL63 spike peptides, obtained before COVID-19 vaccination. CDR3 nucleotide sequence: TGTGCCACCAGTGATGCCCCGGGGGGGCCTTACAATGAGCAGTTCTTC. Amino acids: CATSDAPGGPYNEQFF.